The text below deals with one TCR beta chain. This sample is part of a study of blood T cell repertoires in COVID-19. Background on the study: Acute-phase and convalescent COVID-19 samples originated in the United States, Italy and Spain. In each case, the material was cDNA or gDNA derived from T cells, B-cell-depleted T cells, or PBMCs.

Authors' data handling: Reference gene primers were amplified, and this amplification served to estimate nucleated cell counts. Assay: immunoSEQ multiplex PCR; the TCRdb copy retains only in-frame clones and omits some. That table gives V, J and clone size, and the DNA gave D and trimming. The sample consists of hundreds of thousands of clones, around 87% of them appearing once. V lost 0 bases and J lost 2, with 19 bases in between. CDR1 and CDR2 from the germline V gene are MNHEY and SMNVEV (reference sequence). The length of the CDR3 is 19 residues. This receptor was identified in a woman in her thirties or forties who had recovered from COVID-19. The chain uses TRBV27 and TRBJ2-2, with D maybe TRBD1 (7 bases). The specimen sequenced was peripheral blood. The CDR3 nucleotides read TGTGCCAGCAGTTTATCGTGGGCAGGGGGGACCTATAACACCGGGGAGCTGTTTTTT. Translating gives CASSLSWAGGTYNTGELFF.